The 21 T cell receptor beta chains below come from one sample, sequenced in a study of regulatory and conventional T cells in RAG deficiency. TCRdb's table, derived via immunoSEQ multiplex PCR, lists solely in-frame clones and lacks some. The table shows approximately 35,000 clones, with approximately 80% occurring only once. The sorted conventional CD4+ T cells were CD25-low and CD127-high, with genomic DNA sequenced. The sample was also reused in another study, on regulatory T cells. That source adds: The primer mix had 52 TRBV and 13 TRBJ primers.

The sample was CD4+ effector T cells sorted from blood. These receptors all stem from a human donor in good health.

This clone turned up a few times. The CDR3 coding sequence is TGTGCCAGCAGTAAGGACTCCGGCAACTATGGCTACACCTTC. It specifies CASSKDSGNYGYTF. V gene TRBV2 combines with J gene TRBJ1-2; D unresolved. Trimming left V 5 bases short and J 2 bases short, with 12 bases between. The CDR3 runs 14 residues. Germline CDR1 reads SNHLY; CDR2 reads FYNNEI.

The rearrangement uses TRBV19 and TRBJ2-3, with D perhaps matching TRBD1 or TRBD2 (5 bases each). Germline CDR1 reads LNHDA; CDR2 reads SQIVND (reference sequence). Trimming took off 4 bases at V and 0 bases at J, with 11 bases between the two ends. CDR3 length equals 15 residues. The CDR3 sequence is CASSRRDGSTDTQYF. CDR3 DNA: TGTGCCAGTAGTAGAAGGGACGGGAGCACAGATACGCAGTATTTT.

This sequence joins TRBV19 and TRBJ2-7; 11 positions match TRBD1. The CDR3 is made up of 14 amino acids. V lost 6 bases and J lost 3; bases outside the gene matches: 4. Per the germline V gene, CDR1 is LNHDA and CDR2 is SQIVND (reference sequence). CDR3 sequence (DNA): TGTGCCAGTAGACAGGGACAGGGGGGCTACGAGCAGTACTTC. It codes for CASRQGQGGYEQYF.

The gene calls are TRBV10-2 and TRBJ2-1; D is undetermined. The CDR3 contains 18 residues. Germline CDR1 WSHSY, CDR2 SAAADI. Trimming shortened V by 0 bases and J by 6 bases, and 21 bases separated the two germline ends. The CDR3 sequence: CASSESRRASGRVNEQFF. The DNA of the CDR3 is TGCGCCAGCAGTGAGTCGCGAAGGGCTAGTGGTAGGGTCAATGAGCAGTTCTTC.

This clone was counted a few times. The CDR3 protein is CAWREQDREGGYTF. The CDR3 region has the DNA TGTGCCTGGAGGGAACAGGACAGGGAGGGTGGCTACACCTTC. The V call is TRBV30, the J call TRBJ1-2, with 8 bases fitting TRBD1. The ends lost 3 bases at V and 7 bases at J; junction bases unmatched: 10. Germline CDR1 GTSNPN, CDR2 SVGIG (reference sequence). The CDR3 has 14 amino acids. The variable domain in full, with the rest retrieved from reference TRBV30 and TRBJ1-2, is SQTIHQWPATLVQPVGSPLSLECTVEGTSNPNLYWYRQAAGRGLQLLFYSVGIGQISSEVPQNLSASRPQDRQFILSSKKLLLSDSGFYLCAWREQDREGGYTFGSGTRLTVV.

This clone was seen once. The chain couples TRBV5-1 to TRBJ1-4; D may be TRBD1 (5 bases). CDR1 is SGHRS and CDR2 is YFSETQ in the germline V gene. V lost 0 bases and J 8 bases, leaving 17 bases between the germline ends. This CDR3 has 16 amino acids. CDR3 residues: CASSLVSGGSGEKLFF. CDR3 nucleotides: TGCGCCAGCAGCTTGGTTTCGGGGGGTTCAGGGGAAAAACTGTTTTTT. Full variable domain (outside the CDR3, taken from reference TRBV5-1 and TRBJ1-4): KAGVTQTPRYLIKTRGQQVTLSCSPISGHRSVSWYQQTPGQGLQFLFEYFSETQRNKGNFPGRFSGRQFSNSRSEMNVSTLELGDSALYLCASSLVSGGSGEKLFFGSGTQLSVL.

The J gene is TRBJ2-5, the V gene TRBV2; 8 bases agree with TRBD1. The closer fit of TRBJ2-7 to the DNA end suggests the J call may be wrong. Germline V gene data show CDR1 as SNHLY and CDR2 as FYNNEI. CDR3 length: 12 amino acids. In DNA, the CDR3 is TGTGCCAGCGGTGGACAGGGCTACGAGCAGTACTTC. Protein product: CASGGQGYEQYF.

V and J are TRBV7-2 and TRBJ1-1, with D unresolved. This CDR3 has 13 amino acids. With 5 bases removed from V and 1 base from J, the gap between germline ends came to 8 bases. CDR1 SGHTA and CDR2 FQGNSA come from the germline V gene. CDR3 nucleotides: TGTGCCAGCAGCCTAAAAAGGAACACTGAAGCTTTCTTT. Its protein product is CASSLKRNTEAFF. Filled out from reference TRBV7-2 and TRBJ1-1, the complete variable domain reads GAGVSQSPSNKVTEKGKDVELRCDPISGHTALYWYRQSLGQGLEFLIYFQGNSAPDKSGLPSDRFSAERTGGSVSTLTIQRTQQEDSAVYLCASSLKRNTEAFFGQGTRLTVV.

This rearrangement joins TRBV10-3 to TRBJ2-3; TRBD2 is a possible D gene (7 bases). Germline values: CDR1 ENHRY, CDR2 SYGVKD. The CDR3 is 20 amino acids. V gave up 6 bases and J gave up 6 bases, with 34 bases separating them. The CDR3 loop reads CAISSGGGGGMIRKLDTQYF. CDR3 bases: TGTGCCATCAGCTCCGGGGGCGGGGGCGGCATGATTCGTAAGTTGGATACGCAGTATTTT.

CDR3 nucleotide sequence: TGTGCCAGCAGTTACTCGGACGGAGCCTACGAGCAGTACTTC. The encoded protein is CASSYSDGAYEQYF. The V call is TRBV6-5, the J call TRBJ2-7; D gene unclear. V lost 0 bases to trimming and J lost 2 bases, with 8 bases between them. Looked up from germline, CDR1 is MNHEY and CDR2 is SVGAGI. This CDR3 is 14 amino acids long.

This clone has more than one count but fewer than ten. This sequence joins TRBV19 and TRBJ2-1; D is undetermined. Looked up from germline, CDR1 is LNHDA and CDR2 is SQIVND (reference sequence). The ends were cut back, 5 bases at V and 1 base at J, with 18 bases in the middle. This CDR3 region has 17 residues. The CDR3 bases are TGTGCCAGTAGTCCCGTCGGTGTGGTGAGGTCCTACAATGAGCAGTTCTTC. It codes for CASSPVGVVRSYNEQFF.

This chain joins TRBV5-1 and TRBJ2-7, with unresolved D. Looked up from germline, CDR1 is SGHRS and CDR2 is YFSETQ. CDR3 length: 14 amino acids. The V end was cut by 0 bases, the J end by 1 base, with 8 bases between. CDR3: CASSLERVSYEQYF. Written as DNA, the CDR3 is TGCGCCAGCAGCTTGGAAAGGGTATCCTACGAGCAGTACTTC.

The V gene is TRBV19, the J gene TRBJ1-4; D gene unclear. Trimming took 2 bases from V and 3 from J, leaving 10 bases between them. The CDR3 is made up of 15 amino acids. Germline V gives CDR1 LNHDA, CDR2 SQIVND (reference sequence). The chain's CDR3 is CASSIPGRPNEKLFF. CDR3 sequence (DNA): TGTGCCAGTAGTATACCCGGACGGCCTAATGAAAAACTGTTTTTT.

The V and J genes are TRBV7-9 and TRBJ2-3; weak D call: TRBD2 (5 bases). The CDR3 runs to 14 residues. Deletions cut 4 bases from V and 1 base from J, with 9 bases between. The germline CDR1 and CDR2 sequences are SEHNR and FQNEAQ (reference sequence). CDR3 sequence reads: CASSSRGGTDTQYF. CDR3 coding DNA: TGTGCCAGCAGCTCACGGGGTGGCACAGATACGCAGTATTTT.

The chain is built from TRBV30 and TRBJ2-3; no definite D call. This CDR3 has 11 amino acids. The germline gives CDR1 GTSNPN, CDR2 SVGIG (reference sequence). V lost 3 bases and J lost 2, with 3 bases in between. The CDR3 sequence is CAWRYTDTQYF. The CDR3 DNA follows: TGTGCCTGGAGATACACAGATACGCAGTATTTT.

The chain joins TRBV6-6 to TRBJ1-1; no firm D call. The V end lost 0 bases, the J end lost 6 bases, and 11 bases lay between the germline ends. Germline CDR1 and CDR2: MNHNY and SVGAGI (reference sequence). The CDR3 has 14 amino acids. CDR3 nucleotide sequence: TGTGCCAGCAGTTACTCGAGTATGGCCCCTGAAGCTTTCTTT. Translated, it gives CASSYSSMAPEAFF.

The sample holds a few counts of this clone. The V and J genes are TRBV27 and TRBJ1-2, with no clear D. The CDR3 covers 13 residues. V was shortened by 5 bases and J by 3 bases, with 10 bases between the two germline ends. Germline-derived CDR1 and CDR2 are MNHEY and SMNVEV (reference sequence). The CDR3 sequence is CASSPRPHYGYTF. The CDR3 DNA follows: TGTGCCAGCAGTCCTCGACCCCACTATGGCTACACCTTC.

The J gene is TRBJ1-2, the V gene TRBV27, with TRBD1 as a possible D gene (6 bases). V dropped 6 bases and J dropped 3 bases, with 17 bases sitting between them. In germline, CDR1 is MNHEY, CDR2 SMNVEV (reference sequence). The CDR3 covers 15 residues. The CDR3 loop reads CASSPTGFGHYGYTF. Written as DNA, the CDR3 is TGTGCCAGCAGCCCTACAGGGTTTGGTCACTATGGCTACACCTTC.

J is TRBJ1-6 and V is TRBV7-6; 8 bases are shared with TRBD1. In germline, CDR1 is SGHVS, CDR2 FNYEAQ. CDR3 length: 19 residues. V shed 4 bases and J 5 bases; nucleotides not matched to a gene: 16. As DNA, the CDR3 is TGTGCCAGCAGCTCCCTTAGAGCCTCGGGGGGACAGGATAATTCACCCCTCCACTTT. Translation: CASSSLRASGGQDNSPLHF.

This rearrangement joins TRBV6-1 to TRBJ1-5; weak D call: TRBD1 (6 bases). Trimming stripped 2 bases from V and 7 bases from J, with 15 bases between. The CDR3 runs to 15 residues. CDR1 and CDR2 from the germline V gene are MNHNS and SASEGT. The CDR3, as DNA: TGTGCCAGCAGTGAATTAGCAGGGGTTAAACAGCCCCAGCATTTT. Translating it yields CASSELAGVKQPQHF.

For this clone: Germline is not matched at one junction end, which may reflect a read error. V gene TRBV27 combines with J gene TRBJ2-7, with D unresolved. Germline V gene sequence: CDR1 MNHEY, CDR2 SMNVEV (reference sequence). The CDR3 length is 12 residues. The CDR3 region has the DNA TGTGCCAGCAGTTCACCGACCCCTAAGGTCAACTTC. Translation gives CASSSPTPKVNF.